These T cell receptor beta chains were read from a single sample in a study of vaccination effects on CD4 cells after COVID-19. Antigens for these TCRs are unknown. Repertoires were generated with immunoSEQ multiplex PCR, while TCRdb's copy carries only in-frame clones and drops some. The table lists 70,000 or so clones, approximately 77% of them singletons. Sequences were derived from CD4+ T cells from PBMCs cultured without peptide, sampled before COVID-19 vaccination. These receptors originate from a human donor who received a COVID-19 vaccine. CDR3s include the opening cysteine and the closing phenylalanine or tryptophan. A D gene is named only where the DNA matches it firmly. Rows give clone size only sometimes, using once, few, many, or a class for an expanded clone.

V	D	size	J	DNA	CDR3
TRBV6-6	.	.	TRBJ1-1	.	CASSTSEGIFAEAFF
TRBV7-9	TRBD2	.	TRBJ2-5	TGTGCCAGCAGCCCCCTCGGGGGGGCGGGTAAGACCCAGTACTTC	CASSPLGGAGKTQYF
TRBV5-1	.	.	TRBJ2-5	TGCGCCAGCAGCCCGAAAAGGGGGGGCGCAGAGACCCAGTACTTC	CASSPKRGGAETQYF
TRBV5-1	TRBD1	.	TRBJ1-2	TGCGCCAGCAGCTGGGGACAGGGGATAGACTATGGCTACACCTTC	CASSWGQGIDYGYTF
TRBV18	.	few	TRBJ2-3	TGTGCCAGCTCACCGTCCCCGGATACGCAGTATTTT	CASSPSPDTQYF
TRBV10-3	.	.	TRBJ1-2	TGTGCCATCAGCGACGGCCTCAACTATGGCTACACCTTC	CAISDGLNYGYTF
TRBV6-6	.	.	TRBJ1-2	TGTGCCAGCAGTTACTCGGTAGGGGAGTATGGCTACACCTTC	CASSYSVGEYGYTF
TRBV4-1	.	.	TRBJ2-3	TGCGCCAGCAGCCAGGGAAGGGCTAATCTAGATACGCAGTATTTT	CASSQGRANLDTQYF
TRBV13	.	.	TRBJ1-1	TGTGCCAGCAGCTTTCAGCCGAGAACTGAAGCTTTCTTT	CASSFQPRTEAFF
TRBV11-3	.	.	TRBJ2-3	TGTGCCAGCAGCCTATCCTCTAGCACAGATACGCAGTATTTT	CASSLSSSTDTQYF
TRBV5-1	.	.	TRBJ1-3	TGCGCCAGCAGCTTGGGCCAGACCTCCTCTGGAAACACCATATATTTT	CASSLGQTSSGNTIYF
TRBV24-1	TRBD1	.	TRBJ2-3	TGTGCCACCAGTGATGGGGGGACAGGGGACAAAGATACGCAGTATTTT	CATSDGGTGDKDTQYF
TRBV25-1	.	once	TRBJ1-2	TGTGCCAGCAGTACCCCCGGCCCGTACGGCTACACCTTC	CASSTPGPYGYTF
TRBV24-1	.	.	TRBJ2-6	TGTGCCACCAGTGACCCAACAGGGCCTGGGGCCAACGTCCTGACTTTC	CATSDPTGPGANVLTF
TRBV27	.	.	TRBJ1-1	TGTGCCAGCAGTTTATCCGGCGGCCGGAACACTGAAGCTTTCTTT	CASSLSGGRNTEAFF
TRBV5-8	TRBD1	.	TRBJ2-3	TGTGCCAGCAGCTGGACAGGGACAGATACGCAGTATTTT	CASSWTGTDTQYF
TRBV7-3	TRBD2	.	TRBJ2-5	TGTGCCAGCAGCTTAACGGGGGGGATTGGAGAGACCCAGTACTTC	CASSLTGGIGETQYF
TRBV6-6	.	.	TRBJ1-1	TGTGCCAGCAGTTACGTTCAGGGTATCGGGGCTTTCTTT	CASSYVQGIGAFF
TRBV30	.	few	TRBJ1-1	TGTGCCTGGAGTGTAAGCCTGAACACTGAAGCTTTCTTT	CAWSVSLNTEAFF
TRBV6-5	.	few	TRBJ2-2	TGTGCCAGCAGTTTGCGGGCGCCTGGCACCGGGGAGCTGTTTTTT	CASSLRAPGTGELFF
TRBV6-5	TRBD1	once	TRBJ1-2	TGTGCCAGCAGTTACTCGACAGGGGTAGGCTATGGCTACACCTTC	CASSYSTGVGYGYTF
TRBV4-3	.	.	TRBJ1-2	TGCGCCAGCAGCCAGGGTCTCGAAGTCTTTGGCTACACCTTC	CASSQGLEVFGYTF
TRBV6-5	.	few	TRBJ1-6	TGTGCCAGCAGTTATGGCCGGAATTCACCCCTCCACTTT	CASSYGRNSPLHF
TRBV9	TRBD2	.	TRBJ2-5	TGTGCCAGCAGCCAAGGGACTAGCGGGGGGGCCTTAGAGACCCAGTACTTC	CASSQGTSGGALETQYF
TRBV10-1	.	.	TRBJ1-6	TGCGCCAGCAGCTTAATAGGACCGACCCGATATAATTCACCCCTCCACTTT	CASSLIGPTRYNSPLHF
TRBV2	.	.	TRBJ1-4	TGTGCCAGCAAGGTCGGGTCTGCAACTAATGAAAAACTGTTTTTT	CASKVGSATNEKLFF
TRBV2	.	.	TRBJ1-4	TGTGCCAGCAGTGAGCGGGGGGAAATTGGAAAACTGTTTTTT	CASSERGEIGKLFF
TRBV27	.	.	TRBJ2-3	TGTGCCAGCAGTTTATCGATCGCAGATACGCAGTATTTT	CASSLSIADTQYF
TRBV6-1	.	.	TRBJ1-2	TGTGCCAGCAGTGAAGGGGTACTGTATGGCTACACCTTC	CASSEGVLYGYTF
TRBV2	.	few	TRBJ2-5	TGTGCCAGCAGTGATAAAGGTTCCGATAGAGAGACCCAGTACTTC	CASSDKGSDRETQYF
TRBV18	.	.	TRBJ2-6	TGTGCCAGCTCACCGCAGAGAGCCCTAGCCCCCTCTGGGGCCAACGTCCTGACTTTC	CASSPQRALAPSGANVLTF
TRBV6-4	.	.	TRBJ1-1	TGTGCCAGCAAGGCCCCGACAGGACCCGTGAACACTGAAGCTTTCTTT	CASKAPTGPVNTEAFF
TRBV5-1	.	.	TRBJ2-1	TGCGCCAGCAGCTCTAAAGCCGGGATAAAGGCTATCCATGAGCAGTTCTTC	CASSSKAGIKAIHEQFF
TRBV2	.	.	TRBJ1-5	TGTGCCAGCAGTGTGACAGGAATAGGTATTCAGCCCCAGCATTTT	CASSVTGIGIQPQHF
TRBV4-1	TRBD1	.	TRBJ1-6	TGCGCCAGCAGCGACTCCGGACAGGGTGATTCACCCCTCCACTTT	CASSDSGQGDSPLHF
TRBV30	.	.	TRBJ2-1	TGTGCCTGGATGCGACCTGGCCCCTACAATGAGCAGTTCTTC	CAWMRPGPYNEQFF
TRBV5-8	.	.	TRBJ2-1	TGTGCCAGCCCCGGGGGCCCTGAGCAGTTCTTC	CASPGGPEQFF
TRBV18	TRBD1	.	TRBJ1-4	TGTGCCAGCTTGGGACAGGGAGATGAAAAACTGTTTTTT	CASLGQGDEKLFF
TRBV28	TRBD1	.	TRBJ1-4	TGTGCCAGCAGTTCGCATACAGGGGCTCCGAAAGAAAAACTGTTTTTT	CASSSHTGAPKEKLFF
TRBV9	.	.	TRBJ1-4	TGTGCCAGCAGCCTTAGGGACGGACCTAATGAAAAACTGTTTTTT	CASSLRDGPNEKLFF
TRBV21-1	.	.	TRBJ2-5	TGTGCCAGCAGCGAGGGAGCCCCGATGGGAGAGACCCAGTACTTC	CASSEGAPMGETQYF
TRBV5-4	.	.	TRBJ2-3	TGTGCCAGCAGCTTGGTCGCTAGCGAACGCACAGATACGCAGTATTTT	CASSLVASERTDTQYF
TRBV11-3	TRBD1	.	TRBJ2-5	TGTGCCAGCAGCGGATTTGGACAGGGGGAGACCCAGTACTTC	CASSGFGQGETQYF
TRBV30	TRBD2	.	TRBJ2-3	TGTGCCTTAAGTGTAGGTAGCGGGGGCACAGATACGCAGTATTTT	CALSVGSGGTDTQYF
TRBV14	.	.	TRBJ1-2	TGTGCCAGCAGCCAAGAAGTAGGAGACTATGGCTACACCTTC	CASSQEVGDYGYTF
TRBV5-1	TRBD2	.	TRBJ2-3	TGCGCCAGCAGCCCAATAGCGGGGGGAAGCACAGATACGCAGTATTTT	CASSPIAGGSTDTQYF
TRBV24-1	.	.	TRBJ1-2	TGTGCCACCAGTGACCCCGGACACCCTGGTGGCTACACCTTC	CATSDPGHPGGYTF
TRBV6-5	TRBD1	.	TRBJ1-2	TGTGCCAGCAGTCTAGCCGGGACAGGGATAAGGTACACCTTC	CASSLAGTGIRYTF
TRBV19	.	.	TRBJ1-2	TGTGCCAGTAGTAAACGAGGGGGAAGGGACTATGGCTACACCTTC	CASSKRGGRDYGYTF
TRBV18	.	once	TRBJ2-5	TGTGCCAGCTCACCGGGGGTCAAAGAGACCCAGTACTTC	CASSPGVKETQYF
TRBV5-1	.	.	TRBJ1-3	TGCGCCAGCAGCCCAGACGGGGGGCCAGGAAACACCATATATTTT	CASSPDGGPGNTIYF
TRBV6-5	.	.	TRBJ1-2	TGTGCCAGCAGTCAGCACAGAAACTATGGCTACACCTTC	CASSQHRNYGYTF
TRBV19	.	.	TRBJ2-4	TGTGCCAGTAGTATACGAACGACCCTAGCCAAAAACATTCAGTACTTC	CASSIRTTLAKNIQYF
TRBV2	TRBD1	.	TRBJ1-4	TGTGCCAGCAGTCTCAGGGGGCTTTCTGAAAAACTGTTTTTT	CASSLRGLSEKLFF
TRBV9	.	.	TRBJ1-5	TGTGCCAGCAGCGTAGGGGTCGCCGGGCAGCCCCAGCATTTT	CASSVGVAGQPQHF
TRBV5-1	.	once	TRBJ2-6	TGCGCCAGCAGCGGAGATGGATCTGGGGCCAACGTCCTGACTTTC	CASSGDGSGANVLTF
TRBV19	TRBD2	.	TRBJ2-5	TGTGCCAGTAGTATGTTTCTCGCGGCGGGGGGTTTCCAAGAGACCCAGTACTTC	CASSMFLAAGGFQETQYF
TRBV21-1	.	.	TRBJ1-2	TGTGCCAGCAGCAGGCGACACGTAAACTATGGCTACACCTTC	CASSRRHVNYGYTF
TRBV6-2/TRBV6-3	.	.	TRBJ2-5	TGTGCCAGCAGCCCTGCCCTAGAGACCCAGTACTTC	CASSPALETQYF